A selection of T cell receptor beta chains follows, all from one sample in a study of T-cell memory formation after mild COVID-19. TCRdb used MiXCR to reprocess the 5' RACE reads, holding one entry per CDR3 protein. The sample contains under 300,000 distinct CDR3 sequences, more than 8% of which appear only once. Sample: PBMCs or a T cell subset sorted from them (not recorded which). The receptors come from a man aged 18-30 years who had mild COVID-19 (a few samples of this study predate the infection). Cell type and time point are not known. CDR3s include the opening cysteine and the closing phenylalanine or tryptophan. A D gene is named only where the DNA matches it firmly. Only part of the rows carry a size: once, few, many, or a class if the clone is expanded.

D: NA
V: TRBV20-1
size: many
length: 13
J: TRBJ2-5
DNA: TGCAGTGCTAGCGGGGGAATCCAAGAGACCCAGTACTTC
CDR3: CSASGGIQETQYF

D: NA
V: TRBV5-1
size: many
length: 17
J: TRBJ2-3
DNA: TGCGCCAGCAGCGTCCGGGCTTTAGGGGCCGGCACAGATACGCAGTATTTT
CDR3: CASSVRALGAGTDTQYF

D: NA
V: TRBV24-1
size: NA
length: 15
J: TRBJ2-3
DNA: TGTGCCACCAGTGATTCGTCACCTAGCACAGATACGCAGTATTTT
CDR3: CATSDSSPSTDTQYF

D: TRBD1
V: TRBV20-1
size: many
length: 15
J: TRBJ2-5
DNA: TGCAGTGCTAGAGGAGGGGGCACCGTTTCGAAGACCCAGTACTTC
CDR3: CSARGGGTVSKTQYF

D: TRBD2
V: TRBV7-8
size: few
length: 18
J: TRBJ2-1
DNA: TGTGCCAGCAGCTTAGTAGGGCTAGCGGGGAGCTCCTACAATGAGCAGTTCTTC
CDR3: CASSLVGLAGSSYNEQFF

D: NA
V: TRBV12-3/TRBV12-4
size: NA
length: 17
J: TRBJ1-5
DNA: TGTGCCAGCAGCTCGGGGGCTTTAACAAATCCGAATCAGCCCCAGCATTTT
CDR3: CASSSGALTNPNQPQHF

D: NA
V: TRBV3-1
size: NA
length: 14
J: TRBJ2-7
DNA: TGTGCCAGCAGCCAACTTGTAGGAGGGGGCGAGCAGTACTTC
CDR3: CASSQLVGGGEQYF

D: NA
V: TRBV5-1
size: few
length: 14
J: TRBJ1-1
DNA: TGCGCCAGCAGCTTGGGTGCACCGGGGATTGAAGCTTTCTTT
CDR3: CASSLGAPGIEAFF

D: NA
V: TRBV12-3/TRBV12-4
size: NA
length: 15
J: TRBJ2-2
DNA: TGTGCCAGCAGCTTCGGGCTCGAGAACACCGGGGAGCTGTTTTTT
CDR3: CASSFGLENTGELFF

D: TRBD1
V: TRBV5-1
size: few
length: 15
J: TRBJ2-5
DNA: TGCGCCAGCCAAGGGACAGGAGACGATCTGGAGACCCAGTACTTC
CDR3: CASQGTGDDLETQYF

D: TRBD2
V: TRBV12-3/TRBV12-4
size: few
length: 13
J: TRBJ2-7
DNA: TGTGCCAGCAGTTCCAGCGGGGGTCGTGAGCAGTACTTC
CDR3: CASSSSGGREQYF

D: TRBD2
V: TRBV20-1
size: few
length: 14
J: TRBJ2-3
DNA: TGCAGTGCTACCTATAGCGGGGGGGCGGATACGCAGTATTTT
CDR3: CSATYSGGADTQYF

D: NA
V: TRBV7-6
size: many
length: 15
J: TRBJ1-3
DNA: TGTGCCAGCAGCCCCGGGGGGGGACCTGGAAACACCATATATTTT
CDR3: CASSPGGGPGNTIYF

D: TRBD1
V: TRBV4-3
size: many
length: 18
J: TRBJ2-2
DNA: TGCGCCAGCAGCCAAGAAAAGGGGGCCGTCCTGAACACCGGGGAGCTGTTTTTT
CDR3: CASSQEKGAVLNTGELFF

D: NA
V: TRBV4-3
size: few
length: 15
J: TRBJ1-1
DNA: TGCGACAGCAGCCAAGAGAGGCAAGCGAACACTGAAGCTTTCTTT
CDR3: CDSSQERQANTEAFF

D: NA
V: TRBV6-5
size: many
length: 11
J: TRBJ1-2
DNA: TGTGCCAGCAGTTCCGTCTATGGCTACACCTTC
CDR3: CASSSVYGYTF

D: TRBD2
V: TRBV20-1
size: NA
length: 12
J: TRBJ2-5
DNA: TGCAGTGCCGGACTAGAACAAGAGACCCAGTACTTC
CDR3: CSAGLEQETQYF

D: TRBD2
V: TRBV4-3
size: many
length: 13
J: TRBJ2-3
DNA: TGCGCCAGCAGCCAAACTAGCGGGGATACGCAGTATTTT
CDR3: CASSQTSGDTQYF

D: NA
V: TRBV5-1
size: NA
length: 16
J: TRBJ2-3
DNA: TGCGCCAGCAGTCCAAACCGACAGTTATTCACAGATACGCAGTATTTT
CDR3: CASSPNRQLFTDTQYF

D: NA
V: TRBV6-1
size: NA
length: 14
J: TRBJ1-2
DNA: TGTGCCAGCAGTGAAATTCGACCAGGGCTTGGCTACACCTTC
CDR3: CASSEIRPGLGYTF

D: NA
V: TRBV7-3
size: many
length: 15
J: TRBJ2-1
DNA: TGTGCCAGCAGCTTGGGACCCAGCTCCTACAATGAGCAGTTCTTC
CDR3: CASSLGPSSYNEQFF

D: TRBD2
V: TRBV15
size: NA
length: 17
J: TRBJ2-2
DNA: TGTGCCACCAGCGACCCTAGCGGGGGCCGGAACACCGGGGAGCTGTTTTTT
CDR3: CATSDPSGGRNTGELFF

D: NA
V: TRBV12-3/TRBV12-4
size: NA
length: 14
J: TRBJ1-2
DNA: TGTGCCAGCAGTGGGACCGTCGCTAACTATGGCTACACCTTC
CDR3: CASSGTVANYGYTF

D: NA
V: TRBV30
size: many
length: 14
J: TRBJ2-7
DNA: TGTGCCTGGAGTGTACTTGGAGAGACCTACGAGCAGTACTTC
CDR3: CAWSVLGETYEQYF

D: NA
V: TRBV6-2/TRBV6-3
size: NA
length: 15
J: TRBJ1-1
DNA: TGTGCCAGCAGTTACCGGGCGACAGCGAACACTGAAGCTTTCTTT
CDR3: CASSYRATANTEAFF

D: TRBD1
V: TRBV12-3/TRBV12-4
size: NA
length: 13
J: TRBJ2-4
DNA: TGTGCCAGCAGCCGGGACAGGGGATACATTCAGTACTTC
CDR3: CASSRDRGYIQYF

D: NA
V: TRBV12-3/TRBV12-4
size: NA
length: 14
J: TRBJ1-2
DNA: TGTGCCAGCAGTTTATCCAGGGCTGACTATGGCTACACCTTC
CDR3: CASSLSRADYGYTF

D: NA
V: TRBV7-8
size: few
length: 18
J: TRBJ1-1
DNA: TGTGCCAGCAGCCTAGTCCCCCCTGGACAGAGTATGAACACTGAAGCTTTCTTT
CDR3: CASSLVPPGQSMNTEAFF

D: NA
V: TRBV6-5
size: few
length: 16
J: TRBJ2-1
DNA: TGTGCCAGCAGACACGAGGGACTCCAGGCCTACAATGAGCAGTTCTTC
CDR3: CASRHEGLQAYNEQFF

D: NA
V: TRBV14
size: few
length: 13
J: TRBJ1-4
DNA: TGTGCCAGCAGGGAGGGAGTGAGTGAAAAACTGTTTTTT
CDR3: CASREGVSEKLFF